This TCR beta chain was sequenced for a study of beta chain features in type 1 diabetes. Regarding the study as a whole: TCRB CDR3s were moderately but significantly shorter in Type 1 diabetes patients in all four CD4+ subsets.

This clone showed up just a few times. What it binds is unknown. All of the sorted populations showed purity greater than 98%. CDR3 length equals 14 residues. The ends were cut back, 4 bases at V and 3 bases at J, with 14 bases in the middle. The V gene's germline CDR1 is SGHRS and CDR2 YFSETQ. Of the isolated RNA, all was reverse transcribed, and so the sequenced material was expressed TCRB transcripts. Clones were sequenced by immunoSEQ multiplex PCR, and TCRdb holds only the in-frame ones, with some missing. This sample carries around 150,000 clones, approximately 10% of them seen once, and the ten largest clones take roughly 0.5%.

Sequencing was carried out using central memory CD4+ T cells from blood. The source of this sequence is a young man with type 1 diabetes. The J gene is TRBJ2-7, the V gene TRBV5-1; the D gene is possibly TRBD2 (6 bases). CDR3 sequence reads: CASSVEGFRYEQYF. As DNA, the CDR3 is TGCGCCAGCAGCGTGGAGGGGTTTCGCTACGAGCAGTACTTC.